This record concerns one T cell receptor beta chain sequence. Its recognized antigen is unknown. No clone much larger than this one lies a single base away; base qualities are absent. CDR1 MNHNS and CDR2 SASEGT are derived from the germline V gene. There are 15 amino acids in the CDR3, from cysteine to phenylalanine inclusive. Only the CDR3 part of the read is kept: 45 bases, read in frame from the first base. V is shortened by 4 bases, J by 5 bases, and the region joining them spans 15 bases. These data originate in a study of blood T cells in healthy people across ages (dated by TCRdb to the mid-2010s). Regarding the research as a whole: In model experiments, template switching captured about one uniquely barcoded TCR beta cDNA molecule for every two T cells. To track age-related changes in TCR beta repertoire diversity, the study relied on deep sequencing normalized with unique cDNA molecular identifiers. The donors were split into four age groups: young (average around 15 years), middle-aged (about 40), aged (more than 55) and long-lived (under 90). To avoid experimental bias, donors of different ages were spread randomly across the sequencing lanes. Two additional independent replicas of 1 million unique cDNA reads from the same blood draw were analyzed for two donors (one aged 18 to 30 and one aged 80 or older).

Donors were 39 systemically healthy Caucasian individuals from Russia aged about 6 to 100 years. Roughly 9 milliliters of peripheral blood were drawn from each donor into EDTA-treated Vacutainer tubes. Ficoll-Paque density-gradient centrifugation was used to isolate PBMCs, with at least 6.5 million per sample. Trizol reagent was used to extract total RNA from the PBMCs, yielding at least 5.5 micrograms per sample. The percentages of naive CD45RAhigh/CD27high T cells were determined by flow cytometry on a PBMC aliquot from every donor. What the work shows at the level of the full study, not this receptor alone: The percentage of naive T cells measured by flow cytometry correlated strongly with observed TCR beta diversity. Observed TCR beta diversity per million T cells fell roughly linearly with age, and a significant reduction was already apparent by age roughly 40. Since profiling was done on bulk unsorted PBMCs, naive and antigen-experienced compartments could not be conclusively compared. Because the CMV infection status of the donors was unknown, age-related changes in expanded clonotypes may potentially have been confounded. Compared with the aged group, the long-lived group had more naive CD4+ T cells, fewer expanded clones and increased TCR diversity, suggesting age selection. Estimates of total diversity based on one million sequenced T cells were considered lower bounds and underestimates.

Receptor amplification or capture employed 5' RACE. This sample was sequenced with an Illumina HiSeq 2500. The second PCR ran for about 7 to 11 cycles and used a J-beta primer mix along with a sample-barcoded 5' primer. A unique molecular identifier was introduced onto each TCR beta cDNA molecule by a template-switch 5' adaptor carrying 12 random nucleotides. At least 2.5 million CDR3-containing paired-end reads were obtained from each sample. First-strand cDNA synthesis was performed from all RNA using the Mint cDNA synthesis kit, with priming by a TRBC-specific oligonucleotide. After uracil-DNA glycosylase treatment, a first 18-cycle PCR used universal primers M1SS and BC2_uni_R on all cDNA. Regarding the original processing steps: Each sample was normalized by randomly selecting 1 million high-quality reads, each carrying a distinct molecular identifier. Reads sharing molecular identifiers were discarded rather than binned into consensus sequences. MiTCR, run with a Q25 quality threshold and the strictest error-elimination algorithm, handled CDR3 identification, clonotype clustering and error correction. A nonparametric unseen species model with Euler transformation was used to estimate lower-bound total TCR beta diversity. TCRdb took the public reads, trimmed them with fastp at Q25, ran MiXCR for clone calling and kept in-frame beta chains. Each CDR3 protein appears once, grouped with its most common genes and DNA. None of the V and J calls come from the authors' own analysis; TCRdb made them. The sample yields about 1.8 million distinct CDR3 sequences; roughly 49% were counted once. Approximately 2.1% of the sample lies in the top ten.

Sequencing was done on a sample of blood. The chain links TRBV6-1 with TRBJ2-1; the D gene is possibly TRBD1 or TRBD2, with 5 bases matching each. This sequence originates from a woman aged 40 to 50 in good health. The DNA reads TGTGCCAGCAGTGCCCGGGACGGAAGACACAATGAGCAGTTCTTC. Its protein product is CASSARDGRHNEQFF.